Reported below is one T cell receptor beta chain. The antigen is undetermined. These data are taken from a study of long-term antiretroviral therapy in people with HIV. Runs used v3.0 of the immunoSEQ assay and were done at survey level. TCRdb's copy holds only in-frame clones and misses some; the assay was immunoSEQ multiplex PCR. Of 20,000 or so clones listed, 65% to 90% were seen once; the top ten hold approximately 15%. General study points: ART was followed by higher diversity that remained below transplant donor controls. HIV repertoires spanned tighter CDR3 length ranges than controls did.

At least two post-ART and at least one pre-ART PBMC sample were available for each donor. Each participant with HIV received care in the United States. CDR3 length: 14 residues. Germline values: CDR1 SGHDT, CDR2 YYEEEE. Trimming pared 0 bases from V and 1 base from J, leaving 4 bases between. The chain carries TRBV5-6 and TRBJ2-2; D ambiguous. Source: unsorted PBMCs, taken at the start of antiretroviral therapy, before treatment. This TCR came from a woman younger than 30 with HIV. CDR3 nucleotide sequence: TGTGCCAGCAGCTTGGTCGGGAACACCGGGGAGCTGTTTTTT. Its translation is CASSLVGNTGELFF.